The rows below give T cell receptor beta chains drawn from one sample of a study of control samples from healthy donors and cancer patients. Profiled with immunoSEQ multiplex PCR; TCRdb holds only in-frame clones, not every one. The sample has about 130,000 clones, about 88% seen once. The sequenced material came from blood. The receptors originated from a man aged 45 to 65 in good health. CDR3s include the opening cysteine and the closing phenylalanine or tryptophan. A D gene is named only where the DNA matches it firmly. Size values are once, few and many counts, or a class for expanded clones, and some rows have none.

D: NA
V: TRBV28
J: TRBJ1-6
size: once
DNA: TGTGCCAGCACGAGCAGTAAAAGCCGCTCCTATAATTCACCCCTCCACTTT
CDR3: CASTSSKSRSYNSPLHF

D: NA
V: TRBV10-3
J: TRBJ2-1
size: NA
DNA: TGTGCCATCAGTGAGTCGCAGGACCACTACAATGAGCAGTTCTTC
CDR3: CAISESQDHYNEQFF

D: NA
V: TRBV9
J: TRBJ1-6
size: NA
DNA: TGTGCCAGCAGCGTAGATCACCTACCTAATTCACCCCTCCACTTT
CDR3: CASSVDHLPNSPLHF

D: NA
V: TRBV18
J: TRBJ1-5
size: NA
DNA: TGTGCCAGCTCACCACAGGGGAGGGAGGGCAATCAGCCCCAGCATTTT
CDR3: CASSPQGREGNQPQHF

D: NA
V: TRBV18
J: TRBJ1-1
size: NA
DNA: TGTGCCAGCTCACCTCCGGGGGCCAACACTGAAGCTTTCTTT
CDR3: CASSPPGANTEAFF

D: NA
V: TRBV7-9
J: TRBJ1-4
size: NA
DNA: TGTGCCAGCAGCTTAGAGCAGGGCGTGTCTGAAAAACTGTTTTTT
CDR3: CASSLEQGVSEKLFF

D: NA
V: TRBV2
J: TRBJ2-6
size: NA
DNA: TGTGCCAGCAGTGAAGCGCTTCGCAGGGCTGGGGCCAACGTCCTGACTTTC
CDR3: CASSEALRRAGANVLTF

D: NA
V: TRBV24-1
J: TRBJ1-1
size: once
DNA: TGTGCCACCAGTGACTGGAACACTGAAGCTTTCTTT
CDR3: CATSDWNTEAFF

D: NA
V: TRBV2
J: TRBJ1-4
size: NA
DNA: TGTGCCAGCAAGGAGTCTACGGGTTTTAGTGAAAAACTGTTTTTT
CDR3: CASKESTGFSEKLFF

D: NA
V: TRBV6-6
J: TRBJ1-2
size: NA
DNA: TGTGCCAGCAGCCCTATTGTGGCTTATGGCTACACCTTC
CDR3: CASSPIVAYGYTF